This T cell receptor beta chain was sequenced in a study of T-cell reconstitution after alpha-beta-depleted transplantation in children. This clonotype was detected ten times or more. Its antigen remains unidentified. Whole-study findings and limits: Where some patients showed high TCRbeta diversity at day 60, it came from recipient T cells and thymic progenitors that had survived. After transplant, at about two months, alpha-beta T cells were reportedly derived from several hundred expanded graft clones. A year had passed since transplant, and T-cell counts and diversity by then came mostly from newly produced T cells.

Germline V gene sequence: CDR1 SQVTM, CDR2 ANQGSEA. This CDR3 is 14 amino acids long. V shed 3 bases and J 1 base; nucleotides not matched to a gene: 3. Unique molecular identifiers were built into the TCRbeta library. TCRdb reprocessed the PCR reads via MiXCR and lists one record per CDR3 protein. The sample yields almost 250,000 distinct CDR3 sequences, roughly 26% seen once. This rearrangement joins TRBV29-1 to TRBJ2-1, with TRBD1 matching over 7 bases. This clonotype was obtained from a girl aged 2 to 10 with Fanconi anemia, due to receive a stem cell transplant. This sample comprised PBMCs, obtained before TCRalphabeta/CD19-depleted stem cell transplant. CDR3 DNA: TGCAGCGTTGACACGGACAGGTCCTACAATGAGCAGTTCTTC. Protein: CSVDTDRSYNEQFF.